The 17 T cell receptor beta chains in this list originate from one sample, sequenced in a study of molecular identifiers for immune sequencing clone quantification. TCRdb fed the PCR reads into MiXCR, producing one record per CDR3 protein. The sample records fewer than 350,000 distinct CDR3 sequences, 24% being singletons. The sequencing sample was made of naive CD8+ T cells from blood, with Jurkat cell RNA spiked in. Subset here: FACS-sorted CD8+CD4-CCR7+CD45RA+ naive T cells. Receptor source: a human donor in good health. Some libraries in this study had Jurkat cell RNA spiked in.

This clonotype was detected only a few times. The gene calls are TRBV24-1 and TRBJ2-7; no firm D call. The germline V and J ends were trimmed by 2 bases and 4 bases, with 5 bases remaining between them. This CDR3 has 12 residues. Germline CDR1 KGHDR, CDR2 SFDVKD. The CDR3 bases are TGTGCCACCAGTGATTCCCTGTACGAGCAGTACTTC. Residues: CATSDSLYEQYF.

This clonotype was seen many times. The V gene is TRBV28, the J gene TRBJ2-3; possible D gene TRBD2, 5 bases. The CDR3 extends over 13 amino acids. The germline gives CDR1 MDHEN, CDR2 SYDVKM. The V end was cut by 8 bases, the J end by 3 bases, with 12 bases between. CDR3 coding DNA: TGTGCCAGCCGTAGTCGCGGGACAGATACGCAGTATTTT. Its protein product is CASRSRGTDTQYF.

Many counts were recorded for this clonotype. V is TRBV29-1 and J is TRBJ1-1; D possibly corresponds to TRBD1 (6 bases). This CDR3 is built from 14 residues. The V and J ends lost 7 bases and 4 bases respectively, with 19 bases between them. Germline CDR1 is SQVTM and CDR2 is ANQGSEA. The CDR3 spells CSATGAGARTEAFF. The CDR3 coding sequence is TGCAGCGCCACCGGCGCGGGGGCACGCACTGAAGCTTTCTTT.

The chain's CDR3 is CASTDQGGEQYF. The CDR3 region has the DNA TGTGCCAGCACTGACCAGGGAGGCGAGCAGTACTTC. The rearrangement uses TRBV27 and TRBJ2-7, with D tentatively TRBD2 (6 bases). Germline V CDR1 and CDR2: MNHEY, SMNVEV (reference sequence). V was trimmed by 7 bases and J by 6 bases, leaving 13 bases between them. The CDR3 covers 12 residues.

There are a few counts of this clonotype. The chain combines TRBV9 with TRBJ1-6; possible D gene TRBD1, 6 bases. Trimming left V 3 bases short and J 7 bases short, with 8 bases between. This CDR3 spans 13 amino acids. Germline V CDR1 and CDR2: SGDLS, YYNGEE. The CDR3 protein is CASSEGTNSPLHF. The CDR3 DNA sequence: TGTGCCAGCAGCGAGGGGACAAATTCACCCCTCCACTTT.

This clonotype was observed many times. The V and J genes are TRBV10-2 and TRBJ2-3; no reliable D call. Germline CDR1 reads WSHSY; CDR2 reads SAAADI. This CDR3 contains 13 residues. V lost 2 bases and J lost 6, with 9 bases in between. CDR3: CASSEGPWDTQYF. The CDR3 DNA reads TGCGCCAGCAGTGAGGGTCCCTGGGATACGCAGTATTTT.

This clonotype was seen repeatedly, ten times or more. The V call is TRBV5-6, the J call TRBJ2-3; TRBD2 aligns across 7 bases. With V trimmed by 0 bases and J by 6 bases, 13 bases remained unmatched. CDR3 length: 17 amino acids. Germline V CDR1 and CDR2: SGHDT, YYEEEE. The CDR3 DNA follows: TGTGCCAGCAGCTTGGGCGGGGGTGTTCCCCCTCGCGATACGCAGTATTTT. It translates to CASSLGGGVPPRDTQYF. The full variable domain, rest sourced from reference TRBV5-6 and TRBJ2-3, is DAGVTQSPTHLIKTRGQQVTLRCSPKSGHDTVSWYQQALGQGPQFIFQYYEEEERQRGNFPDRFSGHQFPNYSSELNVNALLLGDSALYLCASSLGGGVPPRDTQYFGPGTRLTVL.

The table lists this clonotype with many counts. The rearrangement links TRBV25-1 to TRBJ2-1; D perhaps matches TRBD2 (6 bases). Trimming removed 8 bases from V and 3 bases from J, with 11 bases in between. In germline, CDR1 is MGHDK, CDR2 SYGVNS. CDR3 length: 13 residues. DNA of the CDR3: TGTGCCAGCTCCCGGACTAACTACAATGAGCAGTTCTTC. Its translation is CASSRTNYNEQFF.

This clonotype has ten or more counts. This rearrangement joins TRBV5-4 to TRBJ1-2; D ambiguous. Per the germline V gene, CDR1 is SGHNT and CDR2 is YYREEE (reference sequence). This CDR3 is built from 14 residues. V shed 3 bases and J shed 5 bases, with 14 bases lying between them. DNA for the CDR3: TGTGCCAGCAGCTCATCAGGCAGGACTTATGGCTACACCTTC. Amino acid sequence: CASSSSGRTYGYTF. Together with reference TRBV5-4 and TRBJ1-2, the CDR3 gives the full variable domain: ETGVTQSPTHLIKTRGQQVTLRCSSQSGHNTVSWYQQALGQGPQFIFQYYREEENGRGNFPPRFSGLQFPNYSSELNVNALELDDSALYLCASSSSGRTYGYTFGSGTRLTVV.

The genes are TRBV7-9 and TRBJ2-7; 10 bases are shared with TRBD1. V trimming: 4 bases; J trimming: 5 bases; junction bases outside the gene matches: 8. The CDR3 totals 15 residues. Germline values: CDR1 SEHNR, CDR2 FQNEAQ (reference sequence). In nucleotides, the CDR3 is TGTGCCAGCAGCTACGGGACAGGGGTACAGGACGAGCAGTACTTC. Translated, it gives CASSYGTGVQDEQYF.

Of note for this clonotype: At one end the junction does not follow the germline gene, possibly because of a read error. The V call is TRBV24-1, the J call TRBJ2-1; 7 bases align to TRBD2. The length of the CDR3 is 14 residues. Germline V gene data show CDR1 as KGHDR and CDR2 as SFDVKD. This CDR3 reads CATSDLRDYNEQSF. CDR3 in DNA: TGTGCCACCAGTGATTTGCGGGACTACAATGAGCAGTCCTTC.

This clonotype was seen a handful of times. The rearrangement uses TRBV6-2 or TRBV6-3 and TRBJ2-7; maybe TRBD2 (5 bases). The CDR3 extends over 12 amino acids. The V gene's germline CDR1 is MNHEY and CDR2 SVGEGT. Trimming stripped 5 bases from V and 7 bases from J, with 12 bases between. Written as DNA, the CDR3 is TGTGCCAGCAGTAAGGGAGATTTGGAGCAGTACTTC. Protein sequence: CASSKGDLEQYF.

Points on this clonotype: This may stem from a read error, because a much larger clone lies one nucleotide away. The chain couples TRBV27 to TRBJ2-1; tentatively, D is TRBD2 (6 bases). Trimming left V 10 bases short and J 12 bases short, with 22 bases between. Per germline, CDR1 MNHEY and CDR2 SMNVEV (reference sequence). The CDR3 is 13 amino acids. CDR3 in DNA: TGTGCCAACAGCCCTGGGACTGCCGTTGTGCAGTTCTTC. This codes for CANSPGTAVVQFF.

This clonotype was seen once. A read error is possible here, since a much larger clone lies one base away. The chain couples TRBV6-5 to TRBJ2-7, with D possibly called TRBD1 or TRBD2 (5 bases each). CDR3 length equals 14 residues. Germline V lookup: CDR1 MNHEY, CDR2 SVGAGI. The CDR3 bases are TGTGCCAGCGGTTACGGGGCAGGGAGCTACGAGCAGTACTTC. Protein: CASGYGAGSYEQYF.

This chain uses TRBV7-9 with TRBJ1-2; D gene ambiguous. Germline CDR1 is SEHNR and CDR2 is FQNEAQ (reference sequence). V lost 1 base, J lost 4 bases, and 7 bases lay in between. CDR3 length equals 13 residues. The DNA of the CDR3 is TGTGCCAGCAGCTTAGGTGTCAGCTATGGCTACACCTTC. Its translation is CASSLGVSYGYTF.

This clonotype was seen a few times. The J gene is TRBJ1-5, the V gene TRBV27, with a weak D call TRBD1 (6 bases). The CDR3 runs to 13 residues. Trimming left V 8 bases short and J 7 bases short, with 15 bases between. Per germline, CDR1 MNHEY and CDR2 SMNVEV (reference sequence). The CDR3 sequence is CASPRGSLQPQHF. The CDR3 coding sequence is TGTGCCAGCCCCAGGGGATCCCTCCAGCCCCAGCATTTT.

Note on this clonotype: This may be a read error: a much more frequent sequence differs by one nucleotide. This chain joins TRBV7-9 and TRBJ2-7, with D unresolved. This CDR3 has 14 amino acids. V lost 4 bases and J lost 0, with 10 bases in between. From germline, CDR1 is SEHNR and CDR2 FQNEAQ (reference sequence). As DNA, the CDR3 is TGTGCCAGCAGCTCCGCTCGGTGCTCCTACGAGCAGTACTTC. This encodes CASSSARCSYEQYF.